This T cell receptor (beta chain) appears in the sequencing data of a study of T cell responses to AZD1222 COVID-19 vaccine. General observations from the study: Nearly half of spike-specific TCRs reportedly target variant regions that are unmutated in the B.1.351 and B.1.1.7 variants. When two AZD1222 doses had been given, Spike-specific TCR breadth and depth rose. It was only a handful of AZD1222 recipients who were seropositive at baseline. Most donors were white British, females outnumbered males, and clonal diversity was possibly underestimated.

Clones were sequenced by immunoSEQ multiplex PCR, and TCRdb holds only the in-frame ones, with some missing. The top ten hold around 5% of the sample, which has 80,000 to 95,000 clones, 90% to 95% seen once. CDR1 is MDHEN, CDR2 SYDVKM, per germline. This CDR3 contains 16 residues. Trimming left V 7 bases short and J 3 bases short, with 19 bases between. About this clone: What it binds is unknown.

Here the sequenced sample was peripheral blood, taken on day 0 of AZD1222 vaccination. The receptor's source is an adult in good health. The chain has TRBV28 and TRBJ1-5; maybe TRBD1 (5 bases). The CDR3 loop reads CASTPSGWWDNQPQHF. CDR3 coding DNA: TGTGCCAGCACCCCCTCAGGGTGGTGGGACAATCAGCCCCAGCATTTT.